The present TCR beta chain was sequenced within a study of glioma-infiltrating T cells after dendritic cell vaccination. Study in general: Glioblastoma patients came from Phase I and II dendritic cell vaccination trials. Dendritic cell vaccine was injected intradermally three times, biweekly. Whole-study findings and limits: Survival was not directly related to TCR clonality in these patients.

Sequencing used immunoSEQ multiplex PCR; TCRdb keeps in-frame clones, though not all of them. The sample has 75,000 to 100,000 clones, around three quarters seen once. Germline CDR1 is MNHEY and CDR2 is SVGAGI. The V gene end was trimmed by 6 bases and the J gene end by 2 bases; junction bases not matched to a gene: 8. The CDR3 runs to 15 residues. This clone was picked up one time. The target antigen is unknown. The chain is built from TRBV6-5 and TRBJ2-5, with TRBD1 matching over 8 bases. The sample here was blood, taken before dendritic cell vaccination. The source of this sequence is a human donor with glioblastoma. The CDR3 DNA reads TGTGCCAGCAGCTCCCTCGGGACAGGACAAGAGACCCAGTACTTC. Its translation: CASSSLGTGQETQYF.